This T cell receptor beta chain was observed in a study of CD8 T cells in ankylosing spondylitis. In this sample, this clonotype turned up many times. Germline CDR1 is SGHAT and CDR2 is FQNNGV. This CDR3 is 16 amino acids long. With V trimmed by 5 bases and J by 9 bases, 14 bases remained unmatched. Each CDR3 protein is one row after TCRdb ran MiXCR on the 5' RACE reads. Of more than 250,000 distinct CDR3 sequences in the sample, 11% were seen once. The sample consisted of blood, either unsorted or a sorted T cell fraction (not recorded which). V is TRBV11-2 and J is TRBJ2-1, with 9 bases identical to TRBD1. The sequence came from a female donor with ankylosing spondylitis or in good health (not recorded which). The CDR3 is CASSLTTGTGNGEQFF. The CDR3 DNA reads TGTGCCAGCAGCCTAACCACCGGGACAGGGAATGGTGAGCAGTTCTTC.